Ten or more counts support the clone carrying this TCR beta chain. The data originate from a study of T cells after yellow fever vaccination. Study results and limitations: Clones that expanded after primary vaccination mostly reappeared after the booster (around 96% CD4, approximately 87% CD8).

TCR cDNA was made by 5'RACE template switching, adding a universal primer site and UMIs. Each CDR3 protein is one row after TCRdb ran MiXCR on the 5' RACE reads. The sample lists around 53,000 distinct CDR3 sequences, 6.5% to 8.5% occurring once. This sample comprised CD8+ T cells not binding an NS4B(214-222) dextramer, sorted from PBMCs, obtained about 41 days after the first yellow fever vaccination. This clonotype originated in a young man who received the YFV17D yellow fever vaccine.

CDR3 in DNA: TGCAGCGTTGACTACGGGAGCACTGAAGCTTTCTTT. It yields the protein CSVDYGSTEAFF. The chain joins TRBV29-1 to TRBJ1-1; no definite D call. The CDR3 length is 12 residues. CDR1 SQVTM and CDR2 ANQGSEA come from the germline V gene. Trimming took 3 bases from V and 4 from J, leaving 9 bases between them.